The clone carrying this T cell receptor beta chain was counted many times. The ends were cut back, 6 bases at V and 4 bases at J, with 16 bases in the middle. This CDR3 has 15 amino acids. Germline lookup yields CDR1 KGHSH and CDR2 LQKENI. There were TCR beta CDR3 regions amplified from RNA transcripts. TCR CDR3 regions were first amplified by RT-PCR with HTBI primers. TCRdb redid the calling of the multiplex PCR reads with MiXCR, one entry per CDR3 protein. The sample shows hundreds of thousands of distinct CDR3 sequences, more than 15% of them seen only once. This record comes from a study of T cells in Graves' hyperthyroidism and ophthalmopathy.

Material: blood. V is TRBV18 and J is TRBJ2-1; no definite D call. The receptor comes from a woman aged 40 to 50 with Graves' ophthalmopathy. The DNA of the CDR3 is TGTGCCAGCTCTCCGACCGAAGTTTTGTACAATGAGCAGTTCTTC. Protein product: CASSPTEVLYNEQFF.